This entry is about one T cell receptor beta chain. Its antigen is still unknown. Other nucleotide sequences from this sample produce the same CDR3. Corrective heart surgery yielded the resections from which the thymus tissue came. Healthy Finnish infants undergoing corrective surgery for congenital heart defects provided the donor material. The data were obtained in a study of human thymus T cells. Using immunoSEQ multiplex PCR, the repertoire was profiled, and TCRdb retains in-frame clones only, with some absent. The sample carries about 130,000 clones, around 94% recorded once. Study-wide results and limits: Thymic and blood repertoires seemed to favor certain V and J genes. As related research reported, thymic repertoires overlapped highly among unrelated individuals.

Sequenced sample: thymus tissue. This clonotype originated in a boy in the first two years of life with a congenital heart defect but otherwise immunologically healthy.

CDR3 DNA: TGTGCTAGTGGTCCGACAGGGACGGACACTGAAGCTTTCTTT. Translated, it gives CASGPTGTDTEAFF. J is TRBJ1-1 and V is TRBV12-5; TRBD1 agrees at 7 bases. Losses at the gene ends were 5 bases for V and 3 bases for J; bases not matched to a gene: 6. Per germline, CDR1 LGHNT and CDR2 FRNRAP. The CDR3 loop spans 14 amino acids.